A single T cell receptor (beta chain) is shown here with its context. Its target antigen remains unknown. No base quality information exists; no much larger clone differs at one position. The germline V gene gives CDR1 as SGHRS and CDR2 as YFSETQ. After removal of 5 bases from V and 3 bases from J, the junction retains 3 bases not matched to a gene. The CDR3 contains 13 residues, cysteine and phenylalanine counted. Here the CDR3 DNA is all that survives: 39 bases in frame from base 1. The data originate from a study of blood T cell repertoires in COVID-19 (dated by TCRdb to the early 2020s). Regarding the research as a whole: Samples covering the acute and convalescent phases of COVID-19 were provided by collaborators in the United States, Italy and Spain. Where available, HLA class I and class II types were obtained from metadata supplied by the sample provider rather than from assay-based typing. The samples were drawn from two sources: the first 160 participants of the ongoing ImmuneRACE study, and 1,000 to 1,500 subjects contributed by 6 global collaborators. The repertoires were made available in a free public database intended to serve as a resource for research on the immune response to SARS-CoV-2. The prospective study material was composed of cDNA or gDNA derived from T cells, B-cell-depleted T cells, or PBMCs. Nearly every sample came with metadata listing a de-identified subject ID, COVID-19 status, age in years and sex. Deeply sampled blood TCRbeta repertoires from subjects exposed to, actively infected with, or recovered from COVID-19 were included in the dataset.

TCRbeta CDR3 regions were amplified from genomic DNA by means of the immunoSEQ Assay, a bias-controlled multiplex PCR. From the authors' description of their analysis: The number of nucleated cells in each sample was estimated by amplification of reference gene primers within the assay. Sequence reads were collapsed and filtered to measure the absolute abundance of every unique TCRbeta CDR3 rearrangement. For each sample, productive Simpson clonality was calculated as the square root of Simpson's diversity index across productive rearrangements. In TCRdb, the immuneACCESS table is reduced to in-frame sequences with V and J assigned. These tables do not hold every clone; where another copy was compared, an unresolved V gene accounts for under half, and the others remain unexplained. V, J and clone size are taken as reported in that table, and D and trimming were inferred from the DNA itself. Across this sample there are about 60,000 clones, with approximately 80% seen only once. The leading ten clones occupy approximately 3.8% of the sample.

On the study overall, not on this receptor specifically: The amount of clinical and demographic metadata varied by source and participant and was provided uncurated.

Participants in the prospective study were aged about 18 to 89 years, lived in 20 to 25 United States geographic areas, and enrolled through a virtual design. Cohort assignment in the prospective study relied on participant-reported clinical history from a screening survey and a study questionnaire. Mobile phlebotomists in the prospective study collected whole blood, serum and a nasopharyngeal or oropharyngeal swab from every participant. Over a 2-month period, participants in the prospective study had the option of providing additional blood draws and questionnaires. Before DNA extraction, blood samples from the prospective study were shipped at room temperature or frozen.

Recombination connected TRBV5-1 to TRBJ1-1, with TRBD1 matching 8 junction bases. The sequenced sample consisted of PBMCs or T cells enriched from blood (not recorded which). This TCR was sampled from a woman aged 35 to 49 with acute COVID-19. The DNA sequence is TGCGCCAGCAGAAAACAGGGGGACACTGAAGCTTTCTTT. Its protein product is CASRKQGDTEAFF. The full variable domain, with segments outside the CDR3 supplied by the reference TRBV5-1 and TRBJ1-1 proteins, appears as KAGVTQTPRYLIKTRGQQVTLSCSPISGHRSVSWYQQTPGQGLQFLFEYFSETQRNKGNFPGRFSGRQFSNSRSEMNVSTLELGDSALYLCASRKQGDTEAFFGQGTRLTVV.